This T cell receptor beta chain was obtained from a study of identical twins (dated by TCRdb to 2016 to 2018). Concerning the study at large: TCR alpha and beta repertoires from monozygotic twins, unrelated adults of various ages and cord blood were deep-sequenced to test whether fetal clonotypes persist. To rule out contamination, the twin experiments were replicated at different times with different library preparation protocols. General study outcomes and caveats: In monozygotic twins, out-of-frame TCR alpha sharing was systematically underestimated by recombination models, although the models agreed with sharing between unrelated individuals. Out-of-frame TCR alpha sequences shared between twins showed an excess of low generation-probability sequences compared with coincidental sharing between unrelated individuals. A weaker excess of twin sharing was found in beta out-of-frame sequences because the signal-to-noise ratio was lowered by fewer shared sequences. Abundant cord blood beta clonotypes carried fewer insertions; young adult naive repertoires showed a weaker similar trend, while memory repertoires showed none. Because the same donors could not be followed over many years, the conclusions relied on cross-sectional statistical analysis. Invariant T cells such as MAIT and iNKT could partly confound zero-insertion analyses, although diverse VJ usage argued against such confounding for most clonotypes.

This clonotype was counted between two and nine times. Its antigen is still unknown. Base-call qualities are not available, and no considerably larger clone is one nucleotide away. From its cysteine to its phenylalanine, the CDR3 spans 19 amino acids. The retained sequence is limited to the CDR3, 57 bases, with the frame set at the first base. CDR1 is given as WNHNN and CDR2 as SYGVQD, both from the germline V gene (reference sequence). The V end loses 4 bases and the J end loses 3 bases, and a stretch of 27 bases separates them. All donors were healthy Caucasians. Three pairs of female monozygotic twins, all aged roughly 18 to 29 years, were included in the twin cohort. Positive isolation kits from Invitrogen were used to isolate the CD4+ and CD8+ T cell populations. The method was 5' RACE. The run used an Illumina HiSeq 2000. A universal primer binding site was introduced by template switching, and a unique molecular identifier was present in the final cDNA, enabling accurate counting of TCR cDNA molecules. First-strand cDNA for TCR alpha and beta chains was synthesized from specific primers in the conserved constant-segment region. To control for contamination, every cDNA library was double barcoded, receiving both a SMART-Mk sample barcode and Illumina barcodes. TruSeq adapter sequences, together with Illumina sample barcodes, were added in two successive PCR steps. TCR alpha and beta cDNA libraries were sequenced on the Illumina HiSeq platform with custom primers. Per the original workflow: Raw reads were processed with MiGEC to extract unique molecular identifiers, and MiXCR was used to determine CDR3 positions. Recombination models were inferred per individual with the repgenHMM and IGoR tools using an EM algorithm. Shared clonotypes were analyzed with the tcR package in R, and sharing was normalized by the product of cloneset sizes. To study raw recombination without the effects of thymic and clonal selection, out-of-frame nonproductive sequences were analyzed. The public reads were reprocessed in TCRdb via fastp at Q25 and MiXCR, keeping in-frame beta chains. All rows with the same CDR3 protein become a single entry with the most common DNA and genes. The V and J calls follow TCRdb's processing rather than the paper's. This sample comprises around 530,000 distinct CDR3 sequences, 13% to 15% of them detected only once. The top ten clonotypes cover roughly 0.46% of the sample.

The same data also contributed to another study, on yellow fever vaccine responses in identical twins. As the second study states: According to the authors, the vaccine-induced T cell response in identical twins seemed to be partly convergent and partly specific to each individual. In identical twins, the study followed T cell clones that responded to the vaccine with precision.

The rearrangement combines TRBV10-1 with TRBJ1-2; TRBD1 is a possible D gene, resting on 5 matching bases. Sequencing input: CD4+ T cells sorted from blood. The source of this sequence is a woman younger than 35 in good health. The CDR3 region: CASSGGVVFRMRQYYGYTF. In nucleotides, the sequence is TGCGCCAGCAGTGGAGGGGTGGTATTTCGGATGAGGCAGTACTATGGCTACACCTTC.